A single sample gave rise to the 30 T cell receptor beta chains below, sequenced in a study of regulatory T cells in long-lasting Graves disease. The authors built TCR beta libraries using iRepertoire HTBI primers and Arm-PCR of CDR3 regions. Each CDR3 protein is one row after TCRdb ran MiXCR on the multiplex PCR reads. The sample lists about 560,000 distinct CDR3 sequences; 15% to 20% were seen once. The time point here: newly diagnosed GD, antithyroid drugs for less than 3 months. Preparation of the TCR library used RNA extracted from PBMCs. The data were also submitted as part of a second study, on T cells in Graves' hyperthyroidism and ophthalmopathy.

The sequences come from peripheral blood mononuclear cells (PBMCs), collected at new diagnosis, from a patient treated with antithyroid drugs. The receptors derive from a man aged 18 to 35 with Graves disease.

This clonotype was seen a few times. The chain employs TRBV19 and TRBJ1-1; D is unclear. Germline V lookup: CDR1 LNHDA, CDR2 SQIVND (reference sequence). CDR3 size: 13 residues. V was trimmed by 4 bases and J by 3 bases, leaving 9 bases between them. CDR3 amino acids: CASSTDLDTEAFF. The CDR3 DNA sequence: TGTGCCAGTAGTACTGATTTGGACACTGAAGCTTTCTTT.

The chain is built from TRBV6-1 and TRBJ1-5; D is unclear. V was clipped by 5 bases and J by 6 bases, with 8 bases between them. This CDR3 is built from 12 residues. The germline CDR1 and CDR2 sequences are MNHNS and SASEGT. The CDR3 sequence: CASSISGQPQHF. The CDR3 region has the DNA TGTGCCAGCAGTATTTCAGGTCAGCCCCAGCATTTT.

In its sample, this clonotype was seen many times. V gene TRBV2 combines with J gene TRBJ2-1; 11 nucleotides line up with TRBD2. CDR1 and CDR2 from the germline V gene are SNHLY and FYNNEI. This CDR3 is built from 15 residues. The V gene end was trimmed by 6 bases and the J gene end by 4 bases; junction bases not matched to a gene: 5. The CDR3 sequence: CASRRTSGPYNEQFF. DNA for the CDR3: TGTGCCAGCAGAAGGACTAGCGGGCCTTACAATGAGCAGTTCTTC.

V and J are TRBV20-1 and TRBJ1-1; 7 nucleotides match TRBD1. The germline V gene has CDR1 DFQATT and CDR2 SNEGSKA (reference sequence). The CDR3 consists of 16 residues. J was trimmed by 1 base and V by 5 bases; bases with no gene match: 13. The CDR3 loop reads CSAPNPTGTANTEAFF. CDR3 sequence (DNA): TGCAGTGCTCCGAACCCTACCGGGACAGCGAACACTGAAGCTTTCTTT.

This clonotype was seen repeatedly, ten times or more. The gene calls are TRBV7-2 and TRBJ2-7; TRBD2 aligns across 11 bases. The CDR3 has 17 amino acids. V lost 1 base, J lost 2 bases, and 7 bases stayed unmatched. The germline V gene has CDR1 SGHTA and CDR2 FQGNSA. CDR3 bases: TGTGCCAGCAGCTTAGGGGCCCCGGGACTAGCGGCCTACGAGCAGTACTTC. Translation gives CASSLGAPGLAAYEQYF.

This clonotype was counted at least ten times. The CDR3 DNA reads TGTGCCAGCAGTTTGGGGGGGGGAAACCATTCACCCCTCCACTTT. Its protein product is CASSLGGGNHSPLHF. The rearrangement joins TRBV27 to TRBJ1-6; tentative D call: TRBD1 (5 bases). The CDR3 length is 15 residues. CDR1 and CDR2 from the germline V gene are MNHEY and SMNVEV (reference sequence). Trimming left V 3 bases short and J 8 bases short, with 14 bases between.

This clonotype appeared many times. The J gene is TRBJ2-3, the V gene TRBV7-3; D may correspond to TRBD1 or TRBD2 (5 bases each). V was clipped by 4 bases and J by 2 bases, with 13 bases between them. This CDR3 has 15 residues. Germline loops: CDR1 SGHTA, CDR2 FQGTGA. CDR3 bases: TGTGCCAGCAGCTCCGGGGACCGGGCCACAGATACGCAGTATTTT. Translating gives CASSSGDRATDTQYF.

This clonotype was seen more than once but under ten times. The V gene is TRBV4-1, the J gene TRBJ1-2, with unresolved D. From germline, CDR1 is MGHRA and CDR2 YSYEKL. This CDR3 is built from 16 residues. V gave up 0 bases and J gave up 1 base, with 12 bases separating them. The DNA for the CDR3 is TGCGCCAGCAGCCAAGAACCGGCAGGAGTTAACTATGGCTACACCTTC. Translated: CASSQEPAGVNYGYTF.

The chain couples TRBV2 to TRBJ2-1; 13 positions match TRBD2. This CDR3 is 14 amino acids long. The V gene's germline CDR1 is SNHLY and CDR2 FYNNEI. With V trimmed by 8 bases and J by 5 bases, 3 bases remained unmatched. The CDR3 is CASGGLAGNNEQFF. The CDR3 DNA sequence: TGTGCCAGCGGGGGACTAGCGGGAAACAATGAGCAGTTCTTC.

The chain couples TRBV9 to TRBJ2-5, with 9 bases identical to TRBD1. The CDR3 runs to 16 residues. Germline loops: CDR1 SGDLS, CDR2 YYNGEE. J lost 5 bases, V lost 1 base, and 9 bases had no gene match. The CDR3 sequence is CASSVSGGQGMETQYF. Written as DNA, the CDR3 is TGTGCCAGCAGCGTATCGGGGGGACAGGGTATGGAGACCCAGTACTTC.

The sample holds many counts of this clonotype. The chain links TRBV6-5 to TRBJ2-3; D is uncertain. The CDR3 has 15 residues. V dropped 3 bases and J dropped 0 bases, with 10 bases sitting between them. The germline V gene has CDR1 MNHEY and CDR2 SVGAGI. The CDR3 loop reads CASSYGSTSTDTQYF. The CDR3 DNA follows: TGTGCCAGCAGTTATGGGTCGACTAGCACAGATACGCAGTATTTT.

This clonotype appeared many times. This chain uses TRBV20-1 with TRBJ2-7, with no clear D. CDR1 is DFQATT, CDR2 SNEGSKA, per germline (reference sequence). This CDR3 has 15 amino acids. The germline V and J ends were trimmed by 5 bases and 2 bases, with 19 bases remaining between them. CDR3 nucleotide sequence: TGCAGTGCTGACTCACTCCGGGTCCTTACCTACGAGCAGTACTTC. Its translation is CSADSLRVLTYEQYF.

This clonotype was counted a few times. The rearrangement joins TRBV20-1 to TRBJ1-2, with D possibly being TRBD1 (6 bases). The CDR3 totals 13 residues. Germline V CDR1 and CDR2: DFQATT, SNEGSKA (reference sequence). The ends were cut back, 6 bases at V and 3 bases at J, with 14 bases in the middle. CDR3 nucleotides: TGCAGTGCACCAAGGGGGGTTCACTATGGCTACACCTTC. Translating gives CSAPRGVHYGYTF.

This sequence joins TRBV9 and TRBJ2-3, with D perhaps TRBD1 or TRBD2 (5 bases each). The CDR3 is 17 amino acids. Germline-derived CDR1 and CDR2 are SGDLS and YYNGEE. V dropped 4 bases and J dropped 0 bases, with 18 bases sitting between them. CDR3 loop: CASSTPTQGESTDTQYF. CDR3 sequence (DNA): TGTGCCAGCAGCACGCCTACCCAAGGGGAGAGCACAGATACGCAGTATTTT.

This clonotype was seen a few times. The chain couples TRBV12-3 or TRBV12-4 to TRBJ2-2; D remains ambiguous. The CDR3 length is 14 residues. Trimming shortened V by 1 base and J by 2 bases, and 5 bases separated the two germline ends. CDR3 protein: CASSLGYNTGELFF. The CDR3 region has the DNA TGTGCCAGCAGTTTAGGCTACAACACCGGGGAGCTGTTTTTT.

The CDR3 here is CASSPDWGWGETQYF. CDR3 nucleotides: TGTGCCAGCAGCCCCGATTGGGGGTGGGGAGAGACCCAGTACTTC. The chain carries TRBV5-4 and TRBJ2-5; D tentatively fits TRBD1 or TRBD2 (5 bases each). V was pared by 4 bases and J by 4 bases, with 17 bases between. Germline CDR1 SGHNT, CDR2 YYREEE (reference sequence). The CDR3 is 15 amino acids. The full variable domain, in which reference TRBV5-4 and TRBJ2-5 provide the parts outside the CDR3, is ETGVTQSPTHLIKTRGQQVTLRCSSQSGHNTVSWYQQALGQGPQFIFQYYREEENGRGNFPPRFSGLQFPNYSSELNVNALELDDSALYLCASSPDWGWGETQYFGPGTRLLVL.

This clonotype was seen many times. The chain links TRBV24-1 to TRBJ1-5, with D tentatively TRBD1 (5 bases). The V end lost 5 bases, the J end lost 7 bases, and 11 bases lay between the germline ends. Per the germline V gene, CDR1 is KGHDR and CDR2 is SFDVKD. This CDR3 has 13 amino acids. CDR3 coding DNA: TGTGCCACCAGTGCGGGGGGAGGGCAGCCCCAGCATTTT. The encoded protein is CATSAGGGQPQHF.

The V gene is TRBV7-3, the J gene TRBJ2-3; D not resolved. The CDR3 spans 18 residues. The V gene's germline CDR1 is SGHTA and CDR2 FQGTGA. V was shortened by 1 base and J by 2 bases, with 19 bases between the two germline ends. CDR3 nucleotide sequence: TGTGCCAGCAGCTTAAATGGTCCCAGAGCCGTATCCACAGATACGCAGTATTTT. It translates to CASSLNGPRAVSTDTQYF. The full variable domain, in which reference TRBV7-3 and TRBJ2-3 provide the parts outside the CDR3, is GAGVSQTPSNKVTEKGKYVELRCDPISGHTALYWYRQSLGQGPEFLIYFQGTGAADDSGLPNDRFFAVRPEGSVSTLKIQRTERGDSAVYLCASSLNGPRAVSTDTQYFGPGTRLTVL.

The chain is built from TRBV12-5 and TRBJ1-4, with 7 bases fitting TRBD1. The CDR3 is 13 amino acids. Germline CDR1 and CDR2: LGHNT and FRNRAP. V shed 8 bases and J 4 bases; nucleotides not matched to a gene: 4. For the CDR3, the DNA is TGTGCTAGTTTGGGACAGTTTAATGAAAAACTGTTTTTT. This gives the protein CASLGQFNEKLFF.

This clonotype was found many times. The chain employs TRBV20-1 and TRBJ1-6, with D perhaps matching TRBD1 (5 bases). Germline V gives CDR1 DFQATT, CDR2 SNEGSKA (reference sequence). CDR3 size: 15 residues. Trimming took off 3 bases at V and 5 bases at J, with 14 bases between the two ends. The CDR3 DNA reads TGCAGTGCTAGCGGTGTACAGGCCGATAATTCACCCCTCCACTTT. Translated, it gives CSASGVQADNSPLHF.

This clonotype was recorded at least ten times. The CDR3 region is CVCTNSYEQYF. The CDR3 DNA is TGTGTCTGCACGAACTCCTACGAGCAGTACTTC. V is TRBV28 and J is TRBJ2-7; D is unclear. The CDR3 runs 11 residues. Germline V lookup: CDR1 MDHEN, CDR2 SYDVKM.

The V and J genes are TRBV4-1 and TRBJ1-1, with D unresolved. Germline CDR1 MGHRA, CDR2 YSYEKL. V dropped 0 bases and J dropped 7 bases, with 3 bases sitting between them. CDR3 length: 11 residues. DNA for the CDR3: TGCGCCAGCAGCCAAGAGTTTGAAGCTTTCTTT. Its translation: CASSQEFEAFF.

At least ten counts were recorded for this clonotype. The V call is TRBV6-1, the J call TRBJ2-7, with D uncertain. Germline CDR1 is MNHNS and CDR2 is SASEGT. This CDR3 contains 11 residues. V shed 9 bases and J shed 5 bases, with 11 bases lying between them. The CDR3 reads CASLSGHEQYF. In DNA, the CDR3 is TGTGCCAGTCTGTCTGGACACGAGCAGTACTTC.

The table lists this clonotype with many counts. The DNA for the CDR3 is TGCAGTGCTAGTCGTGGGAGCGGGGGCTACGAGCAGTACTTC. Its protein is CSASRGSGGYEQYF. The chain has TRBV20-1 and TRBJ2-7; the match to TRBD2 covers 8 bases. The V gene end was trimmed by 3 bases and the J gene end by 3 bases; junction bases not matched to a gene: 7. The CDR3 spans 14 residues. Germline-derived CDR1 and CDR2 are DFQATT and SNEGSKA (reference sequence).

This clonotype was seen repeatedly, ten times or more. This chain's CDR3 is CATSGGTFNTDTQYF. CDR3 bases: TGTGCCACCAGCGGGGGGACCTTTAACACAGATACGCAGTATTTT. The V call is TRBV15, the J call TRBJ2-3, with D tentatively TRBD2 (6 bases). Trimming left V 5 bases short and J 2 bases short, with 14 bases between. This CDR3 is 15 amino acids long. Germline CDR1 LNHNV, CDR2 YYDKDF (reference sequence).

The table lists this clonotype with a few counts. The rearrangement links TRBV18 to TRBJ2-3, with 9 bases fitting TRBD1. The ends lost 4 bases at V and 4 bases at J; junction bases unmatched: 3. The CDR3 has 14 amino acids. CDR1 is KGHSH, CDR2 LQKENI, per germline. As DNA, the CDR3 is TGTGCCAGCTCACGAGGACAGGGGTCAGATACGCAGTATTTT. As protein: CASSRGQGSDTQYF.

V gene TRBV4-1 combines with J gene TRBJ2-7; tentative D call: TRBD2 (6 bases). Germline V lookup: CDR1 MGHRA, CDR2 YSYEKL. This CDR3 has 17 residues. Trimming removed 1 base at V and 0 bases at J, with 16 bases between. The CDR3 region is CASSQAGSGVISYEQYF. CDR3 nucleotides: TGCGCCAGCAGCCAAGCGGGTAGCGGAGTCATCTCCTACGAGCAGTACTTC.

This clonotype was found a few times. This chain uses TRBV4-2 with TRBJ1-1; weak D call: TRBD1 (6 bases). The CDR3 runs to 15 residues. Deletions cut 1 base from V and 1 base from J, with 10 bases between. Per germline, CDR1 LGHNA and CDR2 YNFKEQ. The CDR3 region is CASSQVNRENTEAFF. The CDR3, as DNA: TGTGCCAGCAGCCAAGTAAACAGGGAGAACACTGAAGCTTTCTTT.

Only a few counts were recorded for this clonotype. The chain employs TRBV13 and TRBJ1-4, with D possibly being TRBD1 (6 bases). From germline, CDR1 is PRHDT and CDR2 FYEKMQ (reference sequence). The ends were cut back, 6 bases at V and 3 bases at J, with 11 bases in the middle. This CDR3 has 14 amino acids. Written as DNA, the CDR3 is TGTGCCAGCAGTTGGGGGGGCGCTAATGAAAAACTGTTTTTT. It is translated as CASSWGGANEKLFF. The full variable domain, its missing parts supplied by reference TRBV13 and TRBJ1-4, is AAGVIQSPRHLIKEKRETATLKCYPIPRHDTVYWYQQGPGQDPQFLISFYEKMQSDKGSIPDRFSAQQFSDYHSELNMSSLELGDSALYFCASSWGGANEKLFFGSGTQLSVL.

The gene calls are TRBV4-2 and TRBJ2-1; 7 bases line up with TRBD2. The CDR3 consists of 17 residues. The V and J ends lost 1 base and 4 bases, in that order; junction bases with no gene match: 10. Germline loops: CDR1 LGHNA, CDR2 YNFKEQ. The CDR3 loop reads CASSQAPAGRNYNEQFF. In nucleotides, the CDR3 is TGTGCCAGCAGCCAAGCCCCAGCGGGAAGGAATTACAATGAGCAGTTCTTC.